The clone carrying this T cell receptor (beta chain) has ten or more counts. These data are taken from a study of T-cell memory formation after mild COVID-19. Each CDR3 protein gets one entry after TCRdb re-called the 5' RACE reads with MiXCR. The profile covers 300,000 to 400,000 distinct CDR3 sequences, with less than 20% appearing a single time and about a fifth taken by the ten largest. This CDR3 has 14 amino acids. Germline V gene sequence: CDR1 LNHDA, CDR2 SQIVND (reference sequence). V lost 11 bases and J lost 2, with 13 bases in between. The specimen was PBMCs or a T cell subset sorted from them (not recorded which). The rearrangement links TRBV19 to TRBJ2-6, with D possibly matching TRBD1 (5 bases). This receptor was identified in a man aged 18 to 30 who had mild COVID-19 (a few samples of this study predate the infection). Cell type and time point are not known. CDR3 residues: CASGPRAGANVLTF. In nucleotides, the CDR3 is TGTGCCTCGGGCCCCAGGGCTGGGGCCAACGTCCTGACTTTC.